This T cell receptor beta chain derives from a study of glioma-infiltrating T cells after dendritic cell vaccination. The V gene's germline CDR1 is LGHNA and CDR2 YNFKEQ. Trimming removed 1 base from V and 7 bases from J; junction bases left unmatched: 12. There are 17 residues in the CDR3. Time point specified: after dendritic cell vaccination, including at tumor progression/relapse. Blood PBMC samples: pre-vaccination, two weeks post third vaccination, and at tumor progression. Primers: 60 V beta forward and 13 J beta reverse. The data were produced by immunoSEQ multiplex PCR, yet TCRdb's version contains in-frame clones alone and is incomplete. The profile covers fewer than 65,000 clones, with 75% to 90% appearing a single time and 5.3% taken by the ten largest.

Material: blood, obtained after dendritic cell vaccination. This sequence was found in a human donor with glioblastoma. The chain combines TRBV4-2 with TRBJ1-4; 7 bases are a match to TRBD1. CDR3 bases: TGTGCCAGCAGCCAAGGGGTGGGGACAGATGGGGGTGAAAAACTGTTTTTT. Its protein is CASSQGVGTDGGEKLFF.